This TCR beta chain derives from a study of tumor and adjacent non-tumor tissue in lung cancer. No cell sorting was done before RNA was extracted from the tissue. A modified ARM-PCR protocol with three rounds of nested PCR amplified TCRbeta. TCRdb recomputed calls from the multiplex PCR reads with MiXCR, one row per CDR3 protein. Of under 140,000 distinct CDR3 sequences detected, over 75% appear once; the ten largest clones hold 20% to 25%. Input material: lung tumor tissue. The origin of this receptor is a man aged 70 or older with non-small cell lung cancer.

The DNA for the CDR3 is TGTGCCAGCGAGAGGGGGCTAAATAGCAATCAGCCTCAACATTTT. Its translation: CASERGLNSNQPQHF. The rearrangement uses TRBV28 and TRBJ1-5, with 7 nucleotides matching TRBD1. Germline CDR1 MDHEN, CDR2 SYDVKM. The CDR3 spans 15 residues. The junction had 23 bases not matched to a gene; V was cut back by 8 bases and J by 16 bases.